This entry features one TCR beta chain sequence. Its antigen remains unknown. This table comes from immunoSEQ multiplex PCR, and its TCRdb copy is limited to in-frame clones, with some not included. Of approximately 89,000 clones listed, approximately 91% are singletons. With 2 bases clipped from V and 2 bases from J, the junction kept 4 bases outside the gene matches. Germline V lookup: CDR1 SGHRS, CDR2 YFSETQ. The CDR3 sequence is 15 residues long. These data originate in a study of OX40 agonist ivuxolimab in advanced cancers. Study-level results: Patients with a partial response at 0.1-3.0 mg/kg had among the lowest clonal expansion.

The sequencing used CD4+ or CD8+ T cells sorted from blood, collected in a trial of the OX40 agonist ivuxolimab. This receptor was obtained from an adult with an advanced solid tumor such as melanoma, head and neck, liver or kidney cancer. The chain has TRBV5-1 and TRBJ2-1, with 7 nucleotides matching TRBD1. CDR3 in DNA: TGCGCCAGCAGCTTAACAGGGGCCCCCTACAATGAGCAGTTCTTC. Its protein is CASSLTGAPYNEQFF.